Sequencing of this TCR beta chain was carried out in a study of blood T cells in healthy people across ages (dated by TCRdb to the mid-2010s). For context, the study as a whole: In model experiments, template switching captured about one uniquely barcoded TCR beta cDNA molecule for every two T cells. Age-related changes in TCR beta repertoire diversity were measured in the study by deep sequencing normalized with unique cDNA molecular identifiers. Using the same blood draw, the study looked at two additional independent replicas of 1 million unique cDNA reads for two donors, one aged 18 to 29 and the other aged 80 or older. Donors were grouped into four age groups: young (average approximately 16 years), middle-aged (around 39), aged (62) and long-lived (approximately 78).

The paper's findings and limits, for the study overall: There was a strong correlation between observed TCR beta diversity and the percentage of naive T cells measured by flow cytometry. The CMV infection status of donors was not known, potentially confounding age-related changes in expanded clonotypes. Compared with the aged group, the long-lived group had more naive CD4+ T cells, fewer expanded clones and increased TCR diversity, suggesting age selection. Since profiling was done on bulk unsorted PBMCs, naive and antigen-experienced compartments could not be conclusively compared. Observed TCR beta diversity per million T cells fell roughly linearly with age, and a significant reduction was already apparent by age around 36. Estimates of total diversity based on one million sequenced T cells were regarded as lower bounds and as underestimates.

Systemically healthy Caucasian individuals from Russia, 39 in total and aged about 6 to 90 years, were included as donors. Each donor gave ten milliliters of peripheral blood, collected into EDTA-treated Vacutainer tubes. Ficoll-Paque density-gradient centrifugation was used to isolate PBMCs, with at least 6.5 million per sample. Total RNA, at least 6 micrograms per sample, was extracted from PBMCs with Trizol reagent. For every donor, flow cytometry on a PBMC aliquot measured the percentage of naive CD45RAhigh/CD27high T cells. Libraries were made using 5' RACE. TCRdb names Illumina HiSeq 2500 as the instrument used. The second PCR ran for roughly 7 to 11 cycles and used a J-beta primer mix along with a sample-barcoded 5' primer. A template-switch 5' adaptor carrying 12 random nucleotides introduced a unique molecular identifier onto each TCR beta cDNA molecule. Each sample yielded at least 3 million CDR3-containing paired-end reads. First-strand cDNA synthesis was performed from all RNA using the Mint cDNA synthesis kit, with priming by a TRBC-specific oligonucleotide. After uracil-DNA glycosylase treatment, a first 18-cycle PCR used universal primers M1SS and BC2_uni_R on all cDNA. Per the source publication's procedure: For normalization, 1 million high-quality reads, each with a distinct molecular identifier, were randomly selected from each sample. Instead of being binned into consensus sequences, reads that shared molecular identifiers were thrown out. CDR3 identification, clonotype clustering and error correction used MiTCR with a Q25 quality threshold and the strictest error-elimination algorithm. A nonparametric unseen species model with Euler transformation was used to estimate lower-bound total TCR beta diversity. TCRdb trimmed the raw reads at Q25, called clones with MiXCR and kept productive beta chains. All rows with the same CDR3 protein become a single entry with the most common DNA and genes. It is TCRdb's table, rather than the study itself, that gives the V and J calls and clone size. The sample includes 700,000 to 900,000 distinct CDR3 sequences, with under 30% observed a single time. The ten biggest clones cover about 3% of the sample.

Worth noting for this clonotype: Its antigen has not been determined. It has no much larger one-base neighbor in the sample; base qualities were not kept.

V was cut back by 0 bases and J by 1 base, leaving a gap of 6 bases between them. CDR1 MNHEY and CDR2 SVGAGI were looked up in the germline V gene. The CDR3 has 14 amino acids, counting the end cysteine and phenylalanine. The CDR3 DNA has 42 bases and is translated from base 1. The same sample was also studied in work on T cells of mothers and their children. Drawing on the second study: Nine systemically healthy Caucasian individuals, comprising three mothers and their six children, were included as donors. cDNA synthesis used all of the extracted RNA, with roughly 1.5 ug of RNA in each 15 ul reaction. In the second PCR, the M1S primer added sample barcodes and 2-4 random nucleotides. Each mother yielded over 9.5 million TCR beta CDR3 reads and each child a few million reads. Thymic selection similarly shapes TCR recombination output in related and unrelated pairs, with minor effect from inherited differences. Normalized repertoire overlap in related mother-child pairs was always slightly higher than in unrelated mother-child pairs, but the difference was never significant. No persistent microchimeric T cell clones were found, with a detection sensitivity of around 100 clones per million clonotypes. The study used deep NGS to compare TCR beta repertoires of mothers and children, seeking features distinguishing related mother-child pairs from unrelated individuals. Mothers averaged roughly 40 +/- 4 years of age and children averaged about 10 +/- 4 years. After adapters were ligated using NEBNext reagents, the libraries underwent 100+100 nt paired-end sequencing on an Illumina HiSeq 2000. To avoid cross-contamination, the mother libraries and the child libraries were prepared a month apart and sequenced in separate runs. For each donor, somewhere between about 500,000 and 2,000,000 distinct TCR beta clonotypes were identified. Naive TCR beta clonotypes were estimated from low-frequency clonotypes matched to each donor's FACS-determined naive share, without sorting.

This chain is built from TRBV6-5 and TRBJ1-1; no D segment can be confidently identified. The source is a boy younger than 18 in good health. Sequences were obtained from blood. The nucleotide sequence is given as TGTGCCAGCAGTTACTCGGCAGGGAACACTGAAGCTTTCTTT. Translated, it reads CASSYSAGNTEAFF.